This entry describes one T cell receptor beta chain. The antigen remains unidentified. This PCR relied on a set of 60 Vbeta primers and 13 Jbeta primers. The method was immunoSEQ multiplex PCR; TCRdb's version includes in-frame clones alone and lacks a portion of them. The sample lists roughly 140,000 clones, around 78% occurring once. Germline assignment: CDR1 MNHNS and CDR2 SASEGT. V was clipped by 0 bases and J by 4 bases, with 16 bases between them. The CDR3 runs to 17 residues. This sample is drawn from a study of cytomegalovirus exposure and HLA in healthy donors. About the research overall: A previous analysis identified approximately 120 million unique TCR beta sequences derived from 180 million or so T cells.

Study-wide points: As immune exposure information, only CMV serostatus was available. A missense DCLRE1C variant was associated with V- and J-gene trimming of TCR beta chains in a later analysis, and an independent cohort replicated the association. Previously analyzed data showed that most TCR beta V segments were productive at a frequency of about 87% or about 30%.

The TCR originated in a woman between 35 and 50 years old in good health and CMV-seropositive. The chain recombines TRBV6-1 with TRBJ1-5; tentatively, D is TRBD1 (6 bases). The sequencing input was PBMCs. Here the CDR3 DNA reads TGTGCCAGCAGTGAAGCGGCCGGGGGGGCATGGAATCAGCCCCAGCATTTT. As protein: CASSEAAGGAWNQPQHF.